The TCR beta chain under discussion was sequenced for a study of cytomegalovirus exposure and HLA in healthy donors. Notes on the study in general: As a later analysis showed, several of the most significant clusters appeared to be linked to common viral pathogens. There were some V segments, including TRBV6-2 and TRBV6-3, excluded as indistinguishable.

A single count supports this clone. No antigen is known for it. This same CDR3 is encoded by further DNA sequences in the sample. Primers for the PCR totalled 60 Vbeta and 13 Jbeta. Assay used: immunoSEQ multiplex PCR; TCRdb lists only in-frame clones, some missing. The sample carries some 130,000 clones, approximately 71% recorded once. The donors gave bone marrow, and they were healthy. Trimming took off 5 bases at V and 6 bases at J, with 10 bases between the two ends. The CDR3 is 13 amino acids. CDR1 SGHTA and CDR2 FQGNSA come from the germline V gene. The sequencing input was PBMCs. This clonotype originated in a man aged 25-40 years in good health and CMV-seronegative. The gene calls are TRBV7-2 and TRBJ2-2; D is ambiguous. CDR3 DNA: TGTGCCAGCAGCGCAGTACGCTCCGGGGAGCTGTTTTTT. Amino acid sequence: CASSAVRSGELFF. The complete variable domain, with remaining parts taken from reference TRBV7-2 and TRBJ2-2, reads GAGVSQSPSNKVTEKGKDVELRCDPISGHTALYWYRQSLGQGLEFLIYFQGNSAPDKSGLPSDRFSAERTGGSVSTLTIQRTQQEDSAVYLCASSAVRSGELFFGEGSRLTVL.